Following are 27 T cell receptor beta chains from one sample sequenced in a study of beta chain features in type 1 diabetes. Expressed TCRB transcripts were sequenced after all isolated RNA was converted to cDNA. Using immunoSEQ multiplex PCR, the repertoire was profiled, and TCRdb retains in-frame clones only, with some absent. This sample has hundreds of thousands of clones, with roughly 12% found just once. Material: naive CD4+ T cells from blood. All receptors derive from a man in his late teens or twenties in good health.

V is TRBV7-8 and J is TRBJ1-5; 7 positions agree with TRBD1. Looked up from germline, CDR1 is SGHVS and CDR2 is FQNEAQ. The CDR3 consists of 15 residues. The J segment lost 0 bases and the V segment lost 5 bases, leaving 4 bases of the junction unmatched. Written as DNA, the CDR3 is TGTGCCAGCAGCCCTGACAGGGATAGCAATCAGCCCCAGCATTTT. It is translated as CASSPDRDSNQPQHF.

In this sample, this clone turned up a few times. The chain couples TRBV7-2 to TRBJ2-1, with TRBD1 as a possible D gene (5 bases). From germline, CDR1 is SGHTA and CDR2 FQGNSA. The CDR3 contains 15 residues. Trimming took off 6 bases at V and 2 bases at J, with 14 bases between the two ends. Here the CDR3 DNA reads TGTGCCAGCAGGAAAGGGCAGGGCCCCTACAATGAGCAGTTCTTC. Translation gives CASRKGQGPYNEQFF.

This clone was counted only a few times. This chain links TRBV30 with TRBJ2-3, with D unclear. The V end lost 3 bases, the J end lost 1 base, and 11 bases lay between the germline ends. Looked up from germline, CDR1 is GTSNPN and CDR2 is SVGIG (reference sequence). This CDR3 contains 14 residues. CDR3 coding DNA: TGTGCCTGGAGCCCGCTAGGCCGCACAGATACGCAGTATTTT. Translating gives CAWSPLGRTDTQYF.

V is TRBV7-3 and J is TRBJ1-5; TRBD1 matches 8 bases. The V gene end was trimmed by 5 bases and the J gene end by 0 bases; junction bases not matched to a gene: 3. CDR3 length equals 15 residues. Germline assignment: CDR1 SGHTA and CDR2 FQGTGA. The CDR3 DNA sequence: TGTGCCAGCAGCGAAACAGGGGGTAGCAATCAGCCCCAGCATTTT. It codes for CASSETGGSNQPQHF.

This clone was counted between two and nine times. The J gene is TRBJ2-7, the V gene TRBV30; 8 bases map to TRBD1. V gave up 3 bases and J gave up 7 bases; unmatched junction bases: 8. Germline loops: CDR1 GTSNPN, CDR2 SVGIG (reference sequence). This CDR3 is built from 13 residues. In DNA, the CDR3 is TGTGCCTGGAGCGGACAGGGAATTCTGGAGCAGTACTTC. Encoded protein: CAWSGQGILEQYF.

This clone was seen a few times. In DNA, the CDR3 is TGTGCAGCTCAGGACAGGGGGCTAGCCAAAAACATTCAGTACTTC. This gives the protein CAAQDRGLAKNIQYF. The chain carries TRBV28 and TRBJ2-4; 11 bases agree with TRBD1. In germline, CDR1 is MDHEN, CDR2 SYDVKM. This CDR3 is 15 amino acids long.

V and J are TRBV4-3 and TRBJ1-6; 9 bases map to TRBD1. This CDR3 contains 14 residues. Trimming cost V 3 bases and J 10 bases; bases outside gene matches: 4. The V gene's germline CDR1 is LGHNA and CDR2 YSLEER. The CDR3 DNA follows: TGCGCCAGCAGCCAGGACAGGGGACGGTCACCCCTCCACTTT. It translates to CASSQDRGRSPLHF.

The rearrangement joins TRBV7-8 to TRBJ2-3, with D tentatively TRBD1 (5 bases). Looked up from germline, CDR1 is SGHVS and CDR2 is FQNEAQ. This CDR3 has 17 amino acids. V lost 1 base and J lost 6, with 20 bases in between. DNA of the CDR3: TGTGCCAGCAGCTTAGTCCCCGACTGGGGCCTAGGGGATACGCAGTATTTT. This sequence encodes CASSLVPDWGLGDTQYF.

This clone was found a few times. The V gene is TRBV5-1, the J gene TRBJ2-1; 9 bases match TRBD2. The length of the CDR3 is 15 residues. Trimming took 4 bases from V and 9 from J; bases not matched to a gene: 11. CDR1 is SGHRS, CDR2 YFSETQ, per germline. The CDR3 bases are TGCGCCAGCAGCCCCGGGGCGGGAGGGCCCGTTGAGCAGTTCTTC. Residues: CASSPGAGGPVEQFF.

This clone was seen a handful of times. CDR3 nucleotides: TGTGCCAGCAGGGACAGGGGGCTAACTGAAGCTTTCTTT. This gives the protein CASRDRGLTEAFF. The chain joins TRBV6-1 to TRBJ1-1; TRBD1 aligns across 11 bases. The junction had 2 bases not matched to a gene; V was cut back by 6 bases and J by 5 bases. The CDR3 is 13 residues long. Germline V gene lookup returns CDR1 MNHNS and CDR2 SASEGT.

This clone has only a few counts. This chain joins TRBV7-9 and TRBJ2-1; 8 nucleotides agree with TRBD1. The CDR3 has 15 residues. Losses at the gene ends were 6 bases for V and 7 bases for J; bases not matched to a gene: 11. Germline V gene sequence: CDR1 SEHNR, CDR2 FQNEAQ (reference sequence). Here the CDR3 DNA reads TGTGCCAGCAGAACAACAGGGGGGCCCGTGAATGAGCAGTTCTTC. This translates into CASRTTGGPVNEQFF.

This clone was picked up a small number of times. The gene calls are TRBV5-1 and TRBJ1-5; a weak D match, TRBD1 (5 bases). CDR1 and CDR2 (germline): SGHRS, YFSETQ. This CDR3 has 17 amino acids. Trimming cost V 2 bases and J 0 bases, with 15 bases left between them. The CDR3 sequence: CASSLKVRVHSNQPQHF. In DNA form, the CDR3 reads TGCGCCAGCAGCTTAAAGGTCAGGGTCCATAGCAATCAGCCCCAGCATTTT.

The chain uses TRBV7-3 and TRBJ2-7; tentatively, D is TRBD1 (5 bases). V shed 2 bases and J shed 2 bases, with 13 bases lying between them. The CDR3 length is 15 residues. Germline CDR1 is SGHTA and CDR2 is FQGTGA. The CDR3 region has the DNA TGTGCCAGCAGCTTACAGGGTTGGGCACCCTACGAGCAGTACTTC. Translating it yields CASSLQGWAPYEQYF.

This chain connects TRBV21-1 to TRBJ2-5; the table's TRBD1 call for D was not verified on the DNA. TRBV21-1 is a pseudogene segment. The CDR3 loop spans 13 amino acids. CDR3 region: CASRGTGVGTQYF. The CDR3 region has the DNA TGTGCCAGCAGAGGGACAGGTGTGGGCACCCAGTACTTC.

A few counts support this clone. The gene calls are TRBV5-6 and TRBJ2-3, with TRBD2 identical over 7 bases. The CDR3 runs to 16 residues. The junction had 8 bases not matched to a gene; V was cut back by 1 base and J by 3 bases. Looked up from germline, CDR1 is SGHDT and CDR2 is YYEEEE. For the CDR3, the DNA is TGTGCCAGCAGCTTGATCGGGCTAGCGGAGACAGATACGCAGTATTTT. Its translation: CASSLIGLAETDTQYF.

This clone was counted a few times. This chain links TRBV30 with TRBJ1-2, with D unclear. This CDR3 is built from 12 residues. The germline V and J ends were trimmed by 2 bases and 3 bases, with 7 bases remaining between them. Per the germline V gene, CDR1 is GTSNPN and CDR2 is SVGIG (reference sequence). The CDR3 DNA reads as TGTGCCTGGAGTTTATCTGACTATGGCTACACCTTC. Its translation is CAWSLSDYGYTF.

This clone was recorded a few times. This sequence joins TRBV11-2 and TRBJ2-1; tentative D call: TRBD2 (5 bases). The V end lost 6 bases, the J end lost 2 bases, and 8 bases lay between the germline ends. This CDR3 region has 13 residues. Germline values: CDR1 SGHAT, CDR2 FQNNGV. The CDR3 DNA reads TGTGCCAGCAGGCAACTAGCCTACAATGAGCAGTTCTTC. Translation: CASRQLAYNEQFF.

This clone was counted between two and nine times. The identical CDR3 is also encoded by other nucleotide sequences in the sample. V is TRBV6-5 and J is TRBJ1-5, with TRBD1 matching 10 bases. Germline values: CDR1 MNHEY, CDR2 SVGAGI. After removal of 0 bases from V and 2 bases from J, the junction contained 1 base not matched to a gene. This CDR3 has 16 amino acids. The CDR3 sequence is CASSYSGTGGNQPQHF. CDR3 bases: TGTGCCAGCAGTTACTCTGGGACAGGGGGCAATCAGCCCCAGCATTTT.

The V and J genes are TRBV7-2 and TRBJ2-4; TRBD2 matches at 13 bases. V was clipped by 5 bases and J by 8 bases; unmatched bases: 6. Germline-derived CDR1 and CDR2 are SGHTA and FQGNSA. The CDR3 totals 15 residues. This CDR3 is CASSRLAGGVDIQYF. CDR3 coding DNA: TGTGCCAGCAGCCGACTAGCGGGGGGTGTGGACATTCAGTACTTC.

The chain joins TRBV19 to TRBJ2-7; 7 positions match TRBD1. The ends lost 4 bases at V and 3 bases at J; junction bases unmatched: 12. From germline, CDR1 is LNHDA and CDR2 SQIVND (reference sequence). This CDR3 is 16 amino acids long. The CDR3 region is CASSTSSRGYGYEQYF. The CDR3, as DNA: TGTGCCAGTAGTACCTCGTCCAGGGGGTACGGCTACGAGCAGTACTTC.

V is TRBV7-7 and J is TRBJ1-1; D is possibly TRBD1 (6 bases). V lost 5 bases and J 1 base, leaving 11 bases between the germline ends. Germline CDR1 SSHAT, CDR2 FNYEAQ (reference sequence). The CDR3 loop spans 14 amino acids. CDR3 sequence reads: CASSPLDRNTEAFF. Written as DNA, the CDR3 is TGTGCCAGCAGCCCTTTGGACAGGAACACTGAAGCTTTCTTT.

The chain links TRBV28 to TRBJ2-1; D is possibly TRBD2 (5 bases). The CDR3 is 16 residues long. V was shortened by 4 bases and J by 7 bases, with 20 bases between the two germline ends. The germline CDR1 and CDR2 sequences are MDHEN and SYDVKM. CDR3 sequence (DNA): TGTGCCAGCAGTTCGCCCGGGGAAGGCCGACGGAATGAGCAGTTCTTC. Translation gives CASSSPGEGRRNEQFF.

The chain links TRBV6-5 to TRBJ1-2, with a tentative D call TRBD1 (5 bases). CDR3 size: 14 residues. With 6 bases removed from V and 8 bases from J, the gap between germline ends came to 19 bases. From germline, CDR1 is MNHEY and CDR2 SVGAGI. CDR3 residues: CASSSDRLSGGYTF. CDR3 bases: TGTGCCAGCAGCTCCGACAGACTGAGTGGCGGCTACACCTTC.

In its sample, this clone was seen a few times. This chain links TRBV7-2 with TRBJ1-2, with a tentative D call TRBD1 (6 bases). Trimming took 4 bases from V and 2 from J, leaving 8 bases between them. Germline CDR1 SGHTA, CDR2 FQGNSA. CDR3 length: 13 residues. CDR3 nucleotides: TGTGCCAGCAGCTCAGGGGTAAACTATGGCTACACCTTC. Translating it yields CASSSGVNYGYTF.

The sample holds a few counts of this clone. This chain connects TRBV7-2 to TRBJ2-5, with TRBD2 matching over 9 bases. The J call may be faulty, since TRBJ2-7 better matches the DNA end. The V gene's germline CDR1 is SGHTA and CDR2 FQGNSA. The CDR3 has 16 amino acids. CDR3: CASSLGLAGISYEQYF. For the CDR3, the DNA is TGTGCCAGCAGCTTGGGGCTAGCGGGGATTTCCTACGAGCAGTACTTC.

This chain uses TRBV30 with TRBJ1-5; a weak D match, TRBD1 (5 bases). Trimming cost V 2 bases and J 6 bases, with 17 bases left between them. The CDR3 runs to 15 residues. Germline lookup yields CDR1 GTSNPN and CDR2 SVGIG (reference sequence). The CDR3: CAWSRGFDIVQPQHF. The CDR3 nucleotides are TGTGCCTGGAGTAGGGGTTTTGATATAGTTCAGCCCCAGCATTTT.

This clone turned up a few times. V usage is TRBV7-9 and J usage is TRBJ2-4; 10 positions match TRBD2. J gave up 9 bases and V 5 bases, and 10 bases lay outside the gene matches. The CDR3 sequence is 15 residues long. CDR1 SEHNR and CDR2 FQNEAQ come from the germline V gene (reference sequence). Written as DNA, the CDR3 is TGTGCCAGCAGCCCCCGGACTAGCGGAGGAGTCATTCAGTACTTC. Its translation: CASSPRTSGGVIQYF.